A single sample is the source of the 18 T cell receptor beta chains below, sequenced in a study of T-cell reconstitution after alpha-beta-depleted transplantation in children. Preparation of the TCRbeta library involved a method that used unique molecular identifiers. TCRdb passed the PCR reads through MiXCR, listing each CDR3 protein once. Found here are a few hundred thousand distinct CDR3 sequences, 25% of them singletons; the top ten hold 2.6%. The sequencing here drew on PBMCs, taken before TCRalphabeta/CD19-depleted stem cell transplant. These receptors were taken from a girl aged 2-10 years with Fanconi anemia, due to receive a stem cell transplant.

This clonotype was counted between two and nine times. This chain joins TRBV5-1 and TRBJ2-7; D is uncertain. The germline V gene encodes CDR1 SGHRS and CDR2 YFSETQ. Deletions cut 0 bases from V and 1 base from J, with 14 bases between. This CDR3 region has 16 residues. The CDR3 here is CASSLVPQFSSYEQYF. CDR3 DNA: TGCGCCAGCAGCTTGGTTCCACAGTTTTCGTCCTACGAGCAGTACTTC.

The table lists this clonotype with many counts. The chain carries TRBV12-3 or TRBV12-4 and TRBJ2-3; 7 positions match TRBD1. V lost 3 bases to trimming and J lost 4 bases; unmatched junction nucleotides: 7. This CDR3 contains 15 residues. DNA of the CDR3: TGTGCCAGCAGTTTCCACAGGGGAATGGCAGATACGCAGTATTTT. It yields the protein CASSFHRGMADTQYF.

The chain joins TRBV5-1 to TRBJ2-3; D is unresolved. CDR3 length: 15 amino acids. V was shortened by 0 bases and J by 0 bases, with 8 bases between the two germline ends. Germline V gene data show CDR1 as SGHRS and CDR2 as YFSETQ. CDR3 sequence (DNA): TGCGCCAGCAGCTTGGACGGCCCTAGCACAGATACGCAGTATTTT. It is translated as CASSLDGPSTDTQYF.

V gene TRBV28 combines with J gene TRBJ2-3; TRBD1 agrees at 7 bases. CDR3 size: 14 residues. V shed 8 bases and J 2 bases; nucleotides not matched to a gene: 7. CDR1 and CDR2 (germline): MDHEN, SYDVKM. The CDR3 DNA reads as TGTGCCAGCCAACGGGACAGCTACACAGATACGCAGTATTTT. Encoded protein: CASQRDSYTDTQYF.

This rearrangement joins TRBV29-1 to TRBJ1-1, with D possibly being TRBD1 (6 bases). V was pared by 7 bases and J by 6 bases, with 21 bases between. The CDR3 loop spans 14 amino acids. Germline loops: CDR1 SQVTM, CDR2 ANQGSEA. The CDR3 nucleotides read TGCAGCGATTACGTAGGGACAATCTCGTCTGAAGCTTTCTTT. Protein: CSDYVGTISSEAFF.

This clonotype has a count of ten or more. The J gene is TRBJ2-7, the V gene TRBV7-9; 10 bases fit TRBD2. This CDR3 region has 16 residues. CDR1 and CDR2 (germline): SEHNR, FQNEAQ (reference sequence). Losses at the gene ends were 5 bases for V and 3 bases for J; bases not matched to a gene: 10. The CDR3 protein is CASSPPGLAPRYEQYF. Here the CDR3 DNA reads TGTGCCAGCAGCCCGCCGGGACTAGCGCCGCGCTACGAGCAGTACTTC.

V usage is TRBV12-3 or TRBV12-4 and J usage is TRBJ1-2; 7 bases are a match to TRBD1. V lost 4 bases and J lost 1; bases outside the gene matches: 3. This CDR3 contains 14 residues. CDR3 loop: CASSYRQGNYGYTF. CDR3 bases: TGTGCCAGCAGTTATCGACAGGGTAACTATGGCTACACCTTC.

This clonotype came up many times. The chain uses TRBV20-1 and TRBJ1-2; 9 positions agree with TRBD1. CDR3 length: 14 amino acids. CDR1 and CDR2 from the germline V gene are DFQATT and SNEGSKA (reference sequence). The CDR3 sequence: CRGDTGGLNYGYTF. The CDR3 DNA follows: TGCAGGGGGGATACAGGGGGCTTAAACTATGGCTACACCTTC.

In this sample, this clonotype turned up many times. The rearrangement links TRBV29-1 to TRBJ2-7; tentatively, D is TRBD1 or TRBD2 (5 bases each). The V gene lost 6 bases and the J gene lost 8 bases, with 14 bases spanning the gap. CDR3 length: 11 amino acids. Germline V gene lookup returns CDR1 SQVTM and CDR2 ANQGSEA. CDR3 sequence: CSVHVGTQQYF. Here the CDR3 DNA reads TGCAGCGTCCATGTGGGGACCCAGCAGTACTTC.

This rearrangement joins TRBV20-1 to TRBJ2-7, with TRBD1 matching over 7 bases. Trimming removed 0 bases from V and 5 bases from J; junction bases left unmatched: 4. The CDR3 loop spans 13 amino acids. CDR1 is DFQATT and CDR2 is SNEGSKA in the germline V gene (reference sequence). CDR3 sequence reads: CSARDGQVHEQYF. The CDR3 DNA is TGCAGTGCTAGAGACGGACAGGTGCACGAGCAGTACTTC.

This clonotype was seen ten or more times. This chain joins TRBV29-1 and TRBJ2-7, with D perhaps TRBD1 (5 bases). There are 13 residues in the CDR3. Trimming took 1 base from V and 2 from J, leaving 9 bases between them. The V gene's germline CDR1 is SQVTM and CDR2 ANQGSEA. The CDR3 loop reads CSVEAQGTYEQYF. In DNA, the CDR3 is TGCAGCGTTGAAGCCCAGGGCACCTACGAGCAGTACTTC.

The chain links TRBV20-1 to TRBJ2-3; D is uncertain. Germline-derived CDR1 and CDR2 are DFQATT and SNEGSKA (reference sequence). The CDR3 totals 13 residues. V was pared by 0 bases and J by 1 base, with 5 bases between. CDR3 loop: CSARDLGTDTQYF. The CDR3 DNA is TGCAGTGCTAGAGATTTGGGCACAGATACGCAGTATTTT.

The rearrangement uses TRBV7-9 and TRBJ2-5; D is unresolved. Germline V gives CDR1 SEHNR, CDR2 FQNEAQ (reference sequence). The CDR3 runs to 14 residues. Trimming took off 1 base at V and 3 bases at J, with 9 bases between the two ends. CDR3 DNA sequence: TGTGCCAGCAGCTTAGATACTAACGAAGAGACCCAGTACTTC. Encoded protein: CASSLDTNEETQYF.

This clonotype was detected a few times. This chain uses TRBV5-1 with TRBJ2-7; TRBD2 might be the D (6 bases). The CDR3 consists of 15 residues. Germline CDR1 is SGHRS and CDR2 is YFSETQ. The V end lost 2 bases, the J end lost 3 bases, and 15 bases lay between the germline ends. CDR3 coding DNA: TGCGCCAGCAGCTTCTCTCAGTCGGGAGTCTACGAGCAGTACTTC. Residues: CASSFSQSGVYEQYF.

In this sample, this clonotype turned up a few times. The CDR3: CSADSSPVTDTQYF. The CDR3 bases are TGCAGTGCAGACTCAAGCCCCGTTACAGATACGCAGTATTTT. The chain combines TRBV20-1 with TRBJ2-3; D is ambiguous. Germline lookup yields CDR1 DFQATT and CDR2 SNEGSKA (reference sequence). The CDR3 is 14 amino acids. Trimming removed 6 bases from V and 3 bases from J, with 16 bases in between.

The chain couples TRBV15 to TRBJ2-7; TRBD1 is a possible D gene (5 bases). Germline V gene sequence: CDR1 LNHNV, CDR2 YYDKDF (reference sequence). V lost 0 bases and J 0 bases, leaving 27 bases between the germline ends. CDR3 length: 21 amino acids. The CDR3 coding sequence is TGTGCCACCAGCAGAGAGGGATCTCGAACCAGGGCTGGGTCCGCCTCCTACGAGCAGTACTTC. This codes for CATSREGSRTRAGSASYEQYF.

The gene calls are TRBV20-1 and TRBJ2-2, with D perhaps TRBD2 (6 bases). This CDR3 contains 15 residues. V dropped 4 bases and J dropped 5 bases, with 17 bases sitting between them. CDR1 is DFQATT, CDR2 SNEGSKA, per germline (reference sequence). The CDR3 DNA follows: TGCAGTGCTACGCGAACGGGAGTGGCGACCGGGGAGCTGTTTTTT. Its translation is CSATRTGVATGELFF.

This clonotype was recorded many times. The chain uses TRBV28 and TRBJ1-2; D call uncertain. The CDR3 totals 14 residues. Trimming shortened V by 2 bases and J by 5 bases, and 12 bases separated the two germline ends. Germline lookup yields CDR1 MDHEN and CDR2 SYDVKM. The CDR3 is CASSLGGSLYGYTF. The CDR3 DNA reads TGTGCCAGCAGTTTAGGAGGGTCCCTTTATGGCTACACCTTC.